One sample yielded the 23 T cell receptor beta chains listed below, sequenced in a study of control samples from healthy donors and cancer patients. Assay used: immunoSEQ multiplex PCR; TCRdb lists only in-frame clones, some missing. The sample holds approximately 86,000 clones; roughly 86% are singletons and the top ten take around 21%. The specimen sequenced was blood. These receptors originate from a man aged 25-45 years in good health.

The chain joins TRBV18 to TRBJ1-1; D not resolved. CDR3 size: 14 residues. Germline assignment: CDR1 KGHSH and CDR2 LQKENI. The ends were cut back, 3 bases at V and 3 bases at J, with 11 bases in the middle. The CDR3 spells CASSPVGTDTEAFF. CDR3 coding DNA: TGTGCCAGCTCACCTGTGGGAACGGACACTGAAGCTTTCTTT.

The genes are TRBV2 and TRBJ1-2; maybe TRBD1 (5 bases). The CDR3 length is 14 residues. Trimming removed 3 bases at V and 1 base at J, with 9 bases between. The germline gives CDR1 SNHLY, CDR2 FYNNEI. CDR3 loop: CASSEAGHNYGYTF. As DNA, the CDR3 is TGTGCCAGCAGTGAGGCAGGGCATAACTATGGCTACACCTTC. Variable domain in full (rest from reference TRBV2 and TRBJ1-2): EPEVTQTPSHQVTQMGQEVILRCVPISNHLYFYWYRQILGQKVEFLVSFYNNEISEKSEIFDDQFSVERPDGSNFTLKIRSTKLEDSAMYFCASSEAGHNYGYTFGSGTRLTVV.

This chain uses TRBV30 with TRBJ1-4; D remains unclear. The germline gives CDR1 GTSNPN, CDR2 SVGIG (reference sequence). The CDR3 has 13 residues. V lost 4 bases to trimming and J lost 4 bases, with 10 bases between them. CDR3 loop: CAWTPAGNEKLFF. The CDR3 nucleotides read TGTGCCTGGACCCCAGCCGGTAATGAAAAACTGTTTTTT.

The chain links TRBV27 to TRBJ2-5; TRBD2 matches at 12 bases. J gave up 3 bases and V 5 bases, and 7 bases lay outside the gene matches. Germline V gene lookup returns CDR1 MNHEY and CDR2 SMNVEV (reference sequence). CDR3 length equals 16 residues. The CDR3 sequence is CASSPLAGGPKETQYF. The CDR3, as DNA: TGTGCCAGCAGTCCTCTAGCGGGGGGGCCTAAAGAGACCCAGTACTTC.

The chain combines TRBV6-6 with TRBJ2-2; TRBD2 matches at 7 bases. CDR1 and CDR2 from the germline V gene are MNHNY and SVGAGI (reference sequence). The CDR3 totals 15 residues. The V gene end was trimmed by 6 bases and the J gene end by 6 bases; junction bases not matched to a gene: 10. The DNA of the CDR3 is TGTGCCAGCAGAAGCACTTGGGGGGGTTCCGGGGAGCTGTTTTTT. Encoded protein: CASRSTWGGSGELFF.

Points on this clone: The same CDR3 arises from other DNA sequences in this sample as well. The V and J genes are TRBV24-1 and TRBJ1-2; tentatively, D is TRBD1 (6 bases). Germline CDR1 KGHDR, CDR2 SFDVKD. V gave up 5 bases and J gave up 5 bases, with 11 bases separating them. This CDR3 has 13 residues. CDR3 protein: CATSGGTPYGYTF. The DNA for the CDR3 is TGTGCCACCAGTGGCGGGACACCGTATGGCTACACCTTC.

This clone was seen more than once but under ten times. The chain joins TRBV5-1 to TRBJ2-7; a possible D gene is TRBD1 (6 bases). Trimming took off 4 bases at V and 3 bases at J, with 17 bases between the two ends. The length of the CDR3 is 15 residues. The germline CDR1 and CDR2 sequences are SGHRS and YFSETQ. CDR3 DNA sequence: TGCGCCAGCAGCCACGGCAGGGGCCACGACTACGAGCAGTACTTC. This translates into CASSHGRGHDYEQYF. Full variable domain (missing parts from reference TRBV5-1 and TRBJ2-7): KAGVTQTPRYLIKTRGQQVTLSCSPISGHRSVSWYQQTPGQGLQFLFEYFSETQRNKGNFPGRFSGRQFSNSRSEMNVSTLELGDSALYLCASSHGRGHDYEQYFGPGTRLTVT.

The chain combines TRBV24-1 with TRBJ2-3; D is tentatively TRBD1 or TRBD2 (6 bases each). The germline V gene encodes CDR1 KGHDR and CDR2 SFDVKD. This CDR3 contains 15 residues. V was trimmed by 2 bases and J by 4 bases, leaving 12 bases between them. The CDR3, as DNA: TGTGCCACCAGTGATTACCCGGAGGGGGCAGATACGCAGTATTTT. Amino acid sequence: CATSDYPEGADTQYF.

This clone was seen just once. This chain links TRBV11-2 with TRBJ2-5; a weak D match, TRBD1 (6 bases). V was pared by 0 bases and J by 6 bases, with 11 bases between. The CDR3 extends over 14 amino acids. Germline CDR1 SGHAT, CDR2 FQNNGV. CDR3 DNA sequence: TGTGCCAGCAGCTTAGACCAGGGGATGAAGACCCAGTACTTC. Translation gives CASSLDQGMKTQYF.

The V and J genes are TRBV5-4 and TRBJ2-1, with unresolved D. Deletions cut 4 bases from V and 0 bases from J, with 14 bases between. CDR1 SGHNT and CDR2 YYREEE come from the germline V gene (reference sequence). This CDR3 spans 16 amino acids. In nucleotides, the CDR3 is TGTGCCAGCAGCGTCCCGGGCCTTCTCTCCTACAATGAGCAGTTCTTC. Its protein product is CASSVPGLLSYNEQFF.

The chain employs TRBV30 and TRBJ1-1; D remains ambiguous. V lost 1 base and J lost 4, with 10 bases in between. Germline-derived CDR1 and CDR2 are GTSNPN and SVGIG (reference sequence). The CDR3 length is 13 residues. CDR3 bases: TGTGCCTGGAGTGCTGGGAGGAGCACTGAAGCTTTCTTT. Residues: CAWSAGRSTEAFF.

J is TRBJ1-4 and V is TRBV30, with D possibly TRBD1 on 5 matching bases. The V end lost 2 bases, the J end lost 3 bases, and 13 bases lay between the germline ends. This CDR3 has 15 residues. Germline lookup yields CDR1 GTSNPN and CDR2 SVGIG (reference sequence). The CDR3, as DNA: TGTGCCTGGAGTCACACAGGAGGGCCTAATGAAAAACTGTTTTTT. It yields the protein CAWSHTGGPNEKLFF.

The V gene is TRBV6-4, the J gene TRBJ2-1; 7 positions agree with TRBD2. Germline lookup yields CDR1 MRHNA and CDR2 SNTAGT. The CDR3 sequence is 17 residues long. After removal of 0 bases from V and 1 base from J, the junction contained 6 bases not matched to a gene. The CDR3 sequence is CASSDSMGGSSYNEQFF. In DNA, the CDR3 is TGTGCCAGCAGTGACTCGATGGGGGGGTCTTCCTACAATGAGCAGTTCTTC.

The genes are TRBV21-1 and TRBJ2-7; the DNA was not used to check the table's D call, TRBD1. TRBV21-1 is reported as a pseudogene. This CDR3 has 15 residues. The chain's CDR3 is CASSNPGTGGYEQYV. As DNA, the CDR3 is TGTGCCAGCAGCAATCCCGGGACAGGGGGGTACGAGCAGTACGTC.

V usage is TRBV7-8 and J usage is TRBJ2-7; D assignment may be TRBD1 or TRBD2 (5 bases each). V was clipped by 6 bases and J by 2 bases, with 11 bases between them. Germline V gene lookup returns CDR1 SGHVS and CDR2 FQNEAQ. The CDR3 runs to 13 residues. The DNA of the CDR3 is TGTGCCAGCAGACCGGGACGGGCCTACGAGCAGTACTTC. Protein product: CASRPGRAYEQYF.

Comment on this clone: At one of its ends the junction is not consistent with the germline gene, which may arise from a read error. The V call is TRBV7-9, the J call TRBJ1-4; D ambiguous. The germline CDR1 and CDR2 sequences are SEHNR and FQNEAQ (reference sequence). This CDR3 spans 16 amino acids. The CDR3 DNA reads TGTGCCAGCAGCTTAATCAGCTCTGCAACTAGTGAAAAACTGTTTTTT. Translated, it gives CASSLISSATSEKLFF.

The genes are TRBV24-1 and TRBJ1-2, with 7 bases that match TRBD1. Trimming removed 5 bases from V and 8 bases from J; junction bases left unmatched: 7. Germline lookup yields CDR1 KGHDR and CDR2 SFDVKD. The CDR3 has 13 amino acids. CDR3 sequence reads: CATSGRGQTGYTF. In DNA form, the CDR3 reads TGTGCCACCAGTGGGAGGGGACAGACGGGCTACACCTTC.

This rearrangement joins TRBV5-1 to TRBJ2-3; no firm D call. The V and J ends lost 7 bases and 2 bases respectively, with 8 bases between them. The V gene's germline CDR1 is SGHRS and CDR2 YFSETQ. CDR3 length: 12 residues. Written as DNA, the CDR3 is TGCGCCAGCGCCCTGGACACAGATACGCAGTATTTT. It is translated as CASALDTDTQYF.

The chain employs TRBV2 and TRBJ1-1; D is perhaps TRBD1 (5 bases). V was pared by 0 bases and J by 1 base, with 9 bases between. The CDR3 is 15 amino acids. Germline assignment: CDR1 SNHLY and CDR2 FYNNEI. The CDR3 reads CASSEAGVWNTEAFF. CDR3 in DNA: TGTGCCAGCAGTGAAGCGGGGGTATGGAACACTGAAGCTTTCTTT.

CDR3 nucleotides: TGTGCCAGCAGCTCCCCGGGCATAGCCAAAAACATTCAGTACTTC. It translates to CASSSPGIAKNIQYF. J is TRBJ2-4 and V is TRBV5-4; D is uncertain. The ends were cut back, 3 bases at V and 0 bases at J, with 10 bases in the middle. Germline CDR1 reads SGHNT; CDR2 reads YYREEE (reference sequence). This CDR3 has 15 amino acids.

The DNA of the CDR3 is TGTGCCACCAGTGATAGCCTGGACAGGGGCAATGAGCAGTTCTTC. Protein: CATSDSLDRGNEQFF. J is TRBJ2-1 and V is TRBV24-1, with TRBD1 matching 9 bases. V lost 3 bases and J lost 6; bases outside the gene matches: 5. The CDR3 totals 15 residues. CDR1 KGHDR and CDR2 SFDVKD come from the germline V gene.

This rearrangement joins TRBV5-6 to TRBJ2-7; TRBD1 aligns across 11 bases. The trim removed 2 bases at V and 4 bases at J, leaving 11 bases unmatched. The CDR3 loop spans 17 amino acids. CDR1 is SGHDT and CDR2 is YYEEEE in the germline V gene. This chain's CDR3 is CASSLSSRTGGFYEQYV. The CDR3 nucleotides are TGTGCCAGCAGCTTATCAAGCAGGACAGGGGGCTTTTACGAGCAGTACGTC.

In this sample, this clone turned up once. This chain connects TRBV5-1 to TRBJ2-7; possible D gene TRBD2, 6 bases. The CDR3 has 15 amino acids. V lost 0 bases, J lost 2 bases, and 12 bases lay in between. The germline V gene encodes CDR1 SGHRS and CDR2 YFSETQ. This CDR3 reads CASSLAGTSTYEQYF. CDR3 bases: TGCGCCAGCAGCTTGGCGGGCACTAGCACCTACGAGCAGTACTTC.